This T cell receptor (beta chain) was identified in a study of cytomegalovirus exposure and HLA in healthy donors. Each donor's status was that of a healthy bone marrow donor. Study findings and constraints: Researchers reported from a later analysis that most CMV-associated TCR beta chains appeared HLA-restricted. A missense variant in DCLRE1C was later tied to TCR beta V- and J-gene trimming. TCR beta V segments were, for the most part, productive about 87% or about 30% of the time in an earlier analysis.

The PCR ran on 60 Vbeta and 13 Jbeta primers. Clones were sequenced by immunoSEQ multiplex PCR, and TCRdb holds only the in-frame ones, with some missing. The sample records some 99,000 clones, around 70% being singletons. After removal of 5 bases from V and 4 bases from J, the junction contained 7 bases not matched to a gene. The CDR3 spans 13 residues. Germline V gene sequence: CDR1 GTSNPN, CDR2 SVGIG (reference sequence). As for this clone: Its specificity is not known.

The sequence derives from a female donor in good health and CMV-seronegative. This chain connects TRBV30 to TRBJ1-2, with 7 bases identical to TRBD1. The sample consisted of PBMCs. CDR3 protein: CAWGTDDLYGYTF. As DNA, the CDR3 is TGTGCCTGGGGGACAGACGACCTCTATGGCTACACCTTC.